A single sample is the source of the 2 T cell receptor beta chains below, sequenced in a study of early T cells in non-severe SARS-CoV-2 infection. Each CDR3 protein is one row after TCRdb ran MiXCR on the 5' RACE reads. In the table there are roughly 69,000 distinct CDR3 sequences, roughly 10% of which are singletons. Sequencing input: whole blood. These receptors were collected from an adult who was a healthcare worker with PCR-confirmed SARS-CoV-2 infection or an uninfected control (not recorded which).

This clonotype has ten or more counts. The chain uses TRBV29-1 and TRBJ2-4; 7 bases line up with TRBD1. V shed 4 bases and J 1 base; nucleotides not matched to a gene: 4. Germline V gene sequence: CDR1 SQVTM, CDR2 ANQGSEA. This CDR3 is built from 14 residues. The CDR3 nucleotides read TGCAGCGTTGCCCTACAGGGGGCCAAAAACATTCAGTACTTC. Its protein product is CSVALQGAKNIQYF.

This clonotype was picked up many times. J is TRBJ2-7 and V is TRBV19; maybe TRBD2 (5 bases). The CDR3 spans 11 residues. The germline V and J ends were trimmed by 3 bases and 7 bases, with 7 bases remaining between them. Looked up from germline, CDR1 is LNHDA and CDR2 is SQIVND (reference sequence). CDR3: CASSIGVEQYF. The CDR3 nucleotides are TGTGCCAGTAGTATCGGGGTTGAGCAGTACTTC. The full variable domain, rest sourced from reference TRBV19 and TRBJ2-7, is DGGITQSPKYLFRKEGQNVTLSCEQNLNHDAMYWYRQDPGQGLRLIYYSQIVNDFQKGDIAEGYSVSREKKESFPLTVTSAQKNPTAFYLCASSIGVEQYFGPGTRLTVT.